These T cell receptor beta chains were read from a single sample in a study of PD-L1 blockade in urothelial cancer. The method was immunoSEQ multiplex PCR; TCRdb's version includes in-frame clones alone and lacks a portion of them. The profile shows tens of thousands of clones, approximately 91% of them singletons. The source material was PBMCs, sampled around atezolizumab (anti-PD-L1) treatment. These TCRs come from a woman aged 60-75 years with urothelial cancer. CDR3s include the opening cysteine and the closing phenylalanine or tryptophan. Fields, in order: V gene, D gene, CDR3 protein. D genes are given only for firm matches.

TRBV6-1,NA,CASSELGASSGNTIYF
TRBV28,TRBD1,CASSIDRVYGYTF
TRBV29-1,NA,CSVEDRWGGQDYGYTF
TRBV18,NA,CASSPRGGVNQPQHF
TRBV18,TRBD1,CASSLIPGQSTDTQYF
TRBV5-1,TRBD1,CASSRGQGVYEQYF
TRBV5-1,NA,CASSPGFTGELFF
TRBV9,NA,CASSVEQGGTNEKLFF
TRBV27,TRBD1,CASSPGTGPSPQYGYTF
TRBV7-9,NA,CASSPPDGWRTKGADTQYF
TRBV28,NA,CASSFRGYNEQFF
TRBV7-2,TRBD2,CASSLASGRAYNEQFF
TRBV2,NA,CASSGSLANTGELFF
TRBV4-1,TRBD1,CASSQTGGFEEAFF
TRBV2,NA,CASSRLTPEQFF
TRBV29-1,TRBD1,CSVGTGLDEQFF
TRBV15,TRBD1,CATSSAQGELYNEQFF
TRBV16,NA,CASSQSWAAGEETQYF
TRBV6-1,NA,CASSGSQGQYF
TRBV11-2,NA,CASSLELGLGYGYTF
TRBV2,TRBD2,CASRTSGSGSYEQYF
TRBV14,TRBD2,CASSQGILAGYTGELFF
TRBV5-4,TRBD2,CASSPGTSGNWGGELFF
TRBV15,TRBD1,CATSSARTGGITEAFF
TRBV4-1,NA,CASFPLTPTYDQGFAYLFF
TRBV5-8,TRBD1,CASSQRTGGVETQYF
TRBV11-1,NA,CASSLVTGRSTDTQYF
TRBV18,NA,CASSPFRVLNTGELFF
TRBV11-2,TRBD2,CASSLFPAGPYEQYF
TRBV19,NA,CASINTGWSEAFF
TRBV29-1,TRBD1,CSVGGQGRGEQYF
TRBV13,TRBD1,CASSYGQGSTEAFF
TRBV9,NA,CASSGGTPFNEQFF
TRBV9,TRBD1,CASSWTGDSRGQYF
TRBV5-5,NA,CASSLAARAGNTIYF
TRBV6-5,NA,CAASPGEWGTDTQYF
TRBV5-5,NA,CAVGLNPGSYEQYF
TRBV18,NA,CASSPLLVGFRDEKLFF
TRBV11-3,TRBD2,CASSLVSIAGANNEQFF
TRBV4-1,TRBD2,CASSQAGTSGSYEQYF
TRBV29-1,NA,CSVENPVNEQFF
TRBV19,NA,CASSIQPGVGTEAFF
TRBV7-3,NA,CASSLTNSNYNEQFF
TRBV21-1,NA,CASSKVPGLCSGANVLTF
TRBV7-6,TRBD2,CASSELAGGYNEQFF